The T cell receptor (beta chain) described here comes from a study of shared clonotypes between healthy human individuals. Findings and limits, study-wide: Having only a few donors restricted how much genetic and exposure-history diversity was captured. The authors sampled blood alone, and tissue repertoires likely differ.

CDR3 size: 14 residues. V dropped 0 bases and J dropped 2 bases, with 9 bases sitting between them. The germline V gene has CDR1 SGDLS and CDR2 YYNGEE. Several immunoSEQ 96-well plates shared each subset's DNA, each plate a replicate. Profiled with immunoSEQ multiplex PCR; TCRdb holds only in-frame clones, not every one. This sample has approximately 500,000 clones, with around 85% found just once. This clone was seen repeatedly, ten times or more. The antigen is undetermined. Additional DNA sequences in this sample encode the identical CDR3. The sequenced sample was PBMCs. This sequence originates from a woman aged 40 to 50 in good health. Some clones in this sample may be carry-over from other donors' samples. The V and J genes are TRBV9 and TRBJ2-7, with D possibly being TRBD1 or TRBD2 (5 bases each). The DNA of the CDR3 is TGTGCCAGCAGCGTAGGTGGGGACCCCTACGAGCAGTACTTC. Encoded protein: CASSVGGDPYEQYF.